This T cell receptor beta chain was captured in a study of chemoradiotherapy in HPV16-positive cancers. The study's findings and limits: HPV-responsive T-cell expansion during chemoradiotherapy was linked to improved recurrence-free survival in HPV16-positive patients.

Trimming took 5 bases from V and 1 from J, leaving 11 bases between them. The CDR3 runs to 15 residues. Germline V gene lookup returns CDR1 SEHNR and CDR2 FQNEAQ (reference sequence). Sequencing used immunoSEQ multiplex PCR; TCRdb keeps in-frame clones, though not all of them. The sample shows about 33,000 clones, more than 85% of them seen only once. In this sample, this clone turned up once. Its antigen is currently unknown. This specimen consisted of blood, obtained from a patient who underwent chemoradiotherapy. This clonotype originated in a human donor with HPV-associated anogenital cancer. The J gene is TRBJ2-2, the V gene TRBV7-9, with D possibly TRBD2 on 6 matching bases. The CDR3 DNA sequence: TGTGCCAGCAGCCAAGTCGGGGGGAACACCGGGGAGCTGTTTTTT. Translation: CASSQVGGNTGELFF.